Here is one TCR beta chain with its context. Its antigen is not identified. Each and every patient relapsed after autologous stem cell transplantation, and patients got differing brentuximab vedotin exposure. CDR3 length: 14 amino acids. V lost 5 bases, J lost 5 bases, and 4 bases stayed unmatched. Germline V CDR1 and CDR2: ENHRY, SYGVKD. The sample comes from a study of PD-1 blockade in classical Hodgkin lymphoma. Overall study: Every 2 weeks, patients had 3 mg/kg nivolumab intravenously.

Assay: immunoSEQ multiplex PCR; the TCRdb copy retains only in-frame clones and omits some. This table holds about 110,000 clones, around 89% found once. Broader study findings: Relapsed/refractory patients reportedly had the lowest baseline TCR diversity, below newly diagnosed patients, who were below healthy donors. Patients excluded were those beginning nivolumab under 1 year after ASCT. Complete responders' baseline diversity resembled that of newly diagnosed patients.

The material was peripheral blood mononuclear cells (PBMCs), obtained before the second cycle of nivolumab. This receptor was taken from a human donor with classical Hodgkin lymphoma. The gene calls are TRBV10-3 and TRBJ2-7; 12 bases fit TRBD1. The CDR3 DNA is TGTGCCATCAGTTACCGGGACAGGGGGCACGAGCAGTACTTC. Translation gives CAISYRDRGHEQYF.